The source of this T cell receptor (beta chain) is a study of blood T cell repertoires in COVID-19. Overall study context: Acute-phase and convalescent COVID-19 samples originated in the United States, Italy and Spain. Nucleic acid was either cDNA or gDNA, and it came from T cells, B-cell-depleted T cells, or PBMCs.

Original methodology: From reference gene primer amplification, estimates of nucleated cell counts were derived. TCRdb's table, derived via immunoSEQ multiplex PCR, lists solely in-frame clones and lacks some. That table supplies the V and J calls and clone size; D and trimming were determined from the DNA. Here the sample spans 140,000 to 150,000 clones, 80% being singletons. The V and J ends lost 1 base and 4 bases respectively, with 4 bases between them. Germline V lookup: CDR1 SGHTA, CDR2 FQGNSA. CDR3 length: 12 amino acids. The J gene is TRBJ1-2, the V gene TRBV7-2; unclear D gene. The sequencing input was peripheral blood. The sequence derives from a man in his 70s who had recovered from COVID-19. As DNA, the CDR3 is TGTGCCAGCAGCTTAGTCGGCTATGGCTACACCTTC. It codes for CASSLVGYGYTF.